What follows is one T cell receptor (beta chain) and its context. This clone was counted once. The antigen it recognizes is unknown. It has no much larger one-base neighbor in the sample; base qualities were not kept. The CDR1 and CDR2 encoded by the germline V gene are MNHEY and SVGAGI. The CDR3 goes from the cysteine to the phenylalanine over 13 residues. The entry retains the CDR3 DNA only, 39 bases that are in frame from base 1. V was cut back by 7 bases and J by 1 base, leaving a gap of 10 bases between them. The time point label of this sample denotes: peripheral blood 6 weeks after treatment start. A cohort of 25 to 30 patients with locally advanced or metastatic urothelial carcinoma, treated at Memorial Sloan Kettering on a trial protocol, was included. Peripheral blood mononuclear cells were collected from each patient pretreatment and during treatment, giving between 1 and 8 total time points per patient. The Qiagen DNeasy Blood extraction kit was used to purify genomic DNA from total PBMCs and tumor samples. PBMCs were collected pretreatment and during treatment, and were isolated and stored as previously described.

The sample originates from a study of PD-L1 blockade in urothelial cancer listed by TCRdb under 2017. Study-wide context: Every patient began therapy in 2014 and was given atezolizumab 1,200 mg intravenously every 3 weeks. About 90% of the roughly 29 patients were identified as males with urothelial cancer of bladder origin, and a prior smoking history was reported by 18 of 29 patients. An ECOG performance status of 0 or 1 was recorded for the patients, and 0 to 3 prior chemotherapy regimens had been received by the patients. Blood samples were analyzed at 3 weeks after treatment start (second dose) and at 6 weeks after treatment start. Blood samples yielded a median of approximately 150,000 T cells and more than 80,000 unique TCRs, with median clonality approximately 0.08. The study, an exploratory multi-omic analysis, examined somatic, immune and clinical correlates of response to PD-L1 blockade with atezolizumab in urothelial cancer. Pretreatment tumor samples and matched peripheral blood, collected serially before and after atezolizumab treatment, underwent TCR sequencing. Durable clinical benefit was defined as progression-free survival longer than 6 months, and TCR features were also tested against progression-free and overall survival. In the same patients, pretreatment tumors underwent whole exome sequencing and RNA sequencing in addition to TCR sequencing. Nine patients achieved durable clinical benefit and approximately 20 did not. Pretreatment blood TCR-seq was available for 30 or so patients, at least one posttreatment blood collection was obtained for 25 or so patients, and tumor TCR-seq was available for 25 or so patients.

Findings and caveats that apply to the study as a whole: Because the sample size was small (n ≈ 29) and many exploratory analyses were performed, the results are intended to be hypothesis-generating. Among patients with durable benefit, tumor-associated TCR clones showed greater expansion in peripheral blood 3 weeks after treatment started (n ≈ 21, p = 0.022). A pretreatment peripheral blood TCR clonality below the median was linked to improved progression-free and overall survival.

Each PCR received spiked-in synthetic TCR analog templates so that absolute template abundance could be estimated from read counts. The immunoSEQ assay used bias-controlled V and J gene primers to amplify TCRbeta CDR3 regions from genomic DNA. Sequencing of rearranged TCRbeta segments was done at approximately 20X coverage. The paper's processing steps were these. Sequencing errors were corrected by clustering, and CDR3s were annotated against IMGT so that V, D and J genes could be assigned. Downstream analyses used only productive TCRbeta rearrangements, leaving out any out-of-frame or stop-codon sequences. Clonality was calculated as one minus the Shannon entropy normalized by the log of the number of unique productive sequences. Clones differing between time points or between blood and tumor were identified by Fisher's exact test with Benjamini-Hochberg correction at adjusted p below 0.01. TCRdb's version of the immuneACCESS table is confined to in-frame rearrangements and falls short of the full clone set. An unresolved V gene accounts for under half of the shortfall where checked; the remainder is of unknown origin. The V and J calls and clone size come from that table; D and trimming were worked out from the DNA. This sample gives about 45,000 clones in total; roughly four fifths of them show up just once. The ten largest clones represent roughly 13% of the sample.

This clonotype originated in a man aged 55-75 years with urothelial cancer. Recombination connected TRBV6-5 to TRBJ2-5; a tentative D match to TRBD1 spans 6 bases. Specimen: PBMCs, collected around atezolizumab (anti-PD-L1) treatment. The DNA is as follows: TGTGCCAGCACCAAGGACAGCCAAGAGACCCAGTACTTC. This yields the protein CASTKDSQETQYF.